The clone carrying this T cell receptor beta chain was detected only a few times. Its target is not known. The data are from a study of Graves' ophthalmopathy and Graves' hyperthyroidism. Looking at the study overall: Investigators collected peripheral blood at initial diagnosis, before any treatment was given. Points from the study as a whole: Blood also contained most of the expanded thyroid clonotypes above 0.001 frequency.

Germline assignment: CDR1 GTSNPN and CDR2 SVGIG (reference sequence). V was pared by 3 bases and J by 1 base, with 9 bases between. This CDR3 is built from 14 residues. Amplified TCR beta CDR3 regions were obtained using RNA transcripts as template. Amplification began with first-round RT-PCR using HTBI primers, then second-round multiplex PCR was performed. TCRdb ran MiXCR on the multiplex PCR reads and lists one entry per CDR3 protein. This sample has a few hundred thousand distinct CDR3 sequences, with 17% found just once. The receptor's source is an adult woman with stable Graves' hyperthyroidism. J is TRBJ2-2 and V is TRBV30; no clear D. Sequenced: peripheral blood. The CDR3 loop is CAWRKTKNTGELFF. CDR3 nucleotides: TGTGCCTGGAGGAAGACCAAGAACACCGGGGAGCTGTTTTTT.